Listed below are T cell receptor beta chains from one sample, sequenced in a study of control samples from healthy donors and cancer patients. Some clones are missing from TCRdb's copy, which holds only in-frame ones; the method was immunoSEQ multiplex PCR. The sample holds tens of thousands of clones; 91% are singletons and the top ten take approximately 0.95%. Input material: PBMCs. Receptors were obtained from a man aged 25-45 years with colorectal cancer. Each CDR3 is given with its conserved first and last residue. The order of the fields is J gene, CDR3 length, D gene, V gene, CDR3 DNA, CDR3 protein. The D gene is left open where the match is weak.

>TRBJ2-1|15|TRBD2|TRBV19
TGTGCCAGTACCGCGGGACTAGCGGGTTACAATGAGCAGTTCTTC
CASTAGLAGYNEQFF
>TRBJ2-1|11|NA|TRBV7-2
TGTGCCAGCAGCTTATATTCCGAGCAGTTCTTC
CASSLYSEQFF
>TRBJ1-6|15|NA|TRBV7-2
TGTGCCAGCAGCTTACTAGTAATGCTAAATTCACCCCTCCACTTT
CASSLLVMLNSPLHF
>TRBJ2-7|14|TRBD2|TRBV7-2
TGTGCCAGCAGCCCAGCGGGACGGATCTACGAGCAGTACTTC
CASSPAGRIYEQYF
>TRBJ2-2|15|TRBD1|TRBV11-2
TGTGCCAGCAGCACGACAGGGGGCTATACCGGGGAGCTGTTTTTT
CASSTTGGYTGELFF
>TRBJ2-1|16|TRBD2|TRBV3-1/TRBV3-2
TGTGCCAGCAGCCAAGATCGGGGTAGCGGGGACAATGAGCAGTTCTTC
CASSQDRGSGDNEQFF
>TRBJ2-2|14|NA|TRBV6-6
TGTGCCAGCAGTTACTCTAGGGACACCGGGGAGCTGTTTTTT
CASSYSRDTGELFF
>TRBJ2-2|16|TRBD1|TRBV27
TGTGCCAGCAGACTCCAACCAGGGGGCAACACCGGGGAGCTGTTTTTT
CASRLQPGGNTGELFF
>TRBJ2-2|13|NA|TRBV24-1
TGTGCCACCAGTGATTTTATAACCGGGGAGCTGTTTTTT
CATSDFITGELFF
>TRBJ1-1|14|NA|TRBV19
TGTGCCAGTAGCCTCAGGGAAGGGACGGCTGAAGCTTTCTTT
CASSLREGTAEAFF
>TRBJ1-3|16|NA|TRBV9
TGTGCCAGCAGTCTTACAACACTCACCTCTGGAAACACCATATATTTT
CASSLTTLTSGNTIYF
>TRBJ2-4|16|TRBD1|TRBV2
TGTGCCAGCAGTGAGGGGACAGGGCGTAACAAAAACATTCAGTACTTC
CASSEGTGRNKNIQYF
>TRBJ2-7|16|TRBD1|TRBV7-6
TGTGCCAGCAGCTTAGGGGCGGGACAGGGTAGATTCGAGCAGTACTTC
CASSLGAGQGRFEQYF
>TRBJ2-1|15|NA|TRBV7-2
TGTGCCAGCAGCTTAATGGACTCTTCCTACAATGAGCAGTTCTTC
CASSLMDSSYNEQFF
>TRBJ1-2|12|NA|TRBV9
TGTGCCAGCAGCGCCTCTTTTTATGGCTACACCTTC
CASSASFYGYTF
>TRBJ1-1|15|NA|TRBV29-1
TGCAGCGTTGACCAGGGTTTTGGTGTAGACACTGAAGCTTTCTTT
CSVDQGFGVDTEAFF